There are many counts of the clone carrying this TCR beta chain. Its antigen remains unidentified. At one of its ends the junction is not consistent with the germline gene, which may arise from a read error. This entry comes from a study of metastatic and nonmetastatic thyroid tumors. Turning to the study itself: The authors compared repertoires across blood and tumor or nodule tissue from malignant and benign thyroid patients.

Thyroid surgery was performed in patients who had received no treatment beforehand. In the source study's methods: Building a distant-metastasis classifier for papillary thyroid cancer drew on CDR3 differences across clinicopathological groups. TCRdb re-called the PCR reads through MiXCR. TCRdb, not the original authors, processed these V and J calls. The repertoire holds about 26,000 clones, 14% to 15% seen once, with approximately 3.4% in the top ten. Study-level results: It was reportedly found that TCR beta diversity was significantly higher in malignant thyroid tumors than in benign nodules, a difference seen in both blood and tumor samples.

This clonotype originated in a female donor with papillary thyroid cancer or a benign thyroid nodule (not recorded which). Some clones in this sample may be carry-over from other donors' samples. The source material was blood.

The CDR3 here is CAISQGGQGTDTQYF. For the CDR3, the DNA is TGTGCCATCAGCCAAGGGGGACAGGGCACAGATACGCAGTATTTT. This chain uses TRBV14 with TRBJ2-3; 8 positions match TRBD1. This CDR3 spans 15 amino acids. Germline V gene data show CDR1 as SGHDN and CDR2 as FVKESK.